This T cell receptor (beta chain) stems from a study of control samples from healthy donors and cancer patients. The table came from immunoSEQ multiplex PCR; TCRdb's copy has only in-frame clones and leaves some out. The sample lists about 80,000 clones; about nine tenths were seen once. Germline lookup yields CDR1 SGHNT and CDR2 YYREEE (reference sequence). V gave up 7 bases and J gave up 1 base, with 14 bases separating them. The CDR3 has 14 amino acids. The sequencing sample was made of blood. The sequence was obtained from a man aged 50-59 years in good health. The V call is TRBV5-4, the J call TRBJ2-5, with D possibly being TRBD1 (7 bases). CDR3 coding DNA: TGTGCCAGCGGAACAGGGGACTTCCAAGAGACCCAGTACTTC. Its translation: CASGTGDFQETQYF.